Described below is a single TCR beta chain sequence and its context. Its antigen is unknown. V lost 0 bases, J lost 0 bases, and 10 bases lay in between. Per the germline V gene, CDR1 is SGHTS and CDR2 is YDEGEE. The CDR3 length is 15 residues. Treatment here: some 20 received Ad26.COV2.S at low or high dose, single or two shots; 5 received placebo; per-sample allocation not given. Samples came from day 63 after the first vaccine or placebo injection. The vaccine delivered Wuhan-strain SARS-CoV-2 spike through an Ad26 vector. These data are taken from a study of Ad26.COV2.S vaccination and SARS-CoV-2 variants. Study details: Donor had been placed in the Ad26.COV2.S arm of the COV1001 trial. Donor got 5x10^10 or 1x10^11 viral particles of Ad26.COV2.S. Study-wide points: Responses of spike-specific T cells (both CD8+ and CD4+) reportedly showed substantial breadth after vaccination.

Sequencing was performed with immunoSEQ multiplex PCR; in TCRdb, only in-frame clones are kept and a portion is missing. There are about 390,000 clones in the sample; about 90% occur only once, and around 1.8% lies in the top ten. Specimen: peripheral blood, collected in a trial of Ad26.COV2.S vaccine versus placebo. The chain has TRBV5-8 and TRBJ2-7, with D unclear. This TCR came from a person aged 18 to 59 who received the Ad26.COV2.S COVID-19 vaccine or a placebo. CDR3 DNA: TGTGCCAGCAGCTTGGTAAGGGCGAGCTCCTACGAGCAGTACTTC. Encoded protein: CASSLVRASSYEQYF.